The 23 T cell receptor beta chains presented below share a single source sample, sequenced in a study of CD8+CD57+ T cells in acquired aplastic anemia. Researchers used genomic DNA as the template to profile TCR beta VDJ and CDR3. Using its own MiXCR run on the reads, TCRdb lists one record per CDR3 protein. The sample records around 200,000 distinct CDR3 sequences, about three fifths being singletons. Sequenced patients had shown CD8+CD57+ cell expansion by flow cytometry. The material sequenced was sorted CD4+, CD8+, or CD8+CD57+ T cells (not recorded which) from PBMCs. The receptors come from a human donor with aplastic anemia.

This clonotype came up many times. The chain links TRBV5-1 to TRBJ1-2, with 9 bases identical to TRBD1. In germline, CDR1 is SGHRS, CDR2 YFSETQ. V dropped 0 bases and J dropped 8; count of bases not matched to a gene: 8. This CDR3 has 15 residues. The CDR3, as DNA: TGCGCCAGCAGCTTGGGCCCGGGACAGGGATGGGGCTACACCTTC. It yields the protein CASSLGPGQGWGYTF.

There are a few counts of this clonotype. The chain uses TRBV7-6 and TRBJ1-1, with D unresolved. Deletions cut 4 bases from V and 4 bases from J, with 16 bases between. Germline values: CDR1 SGHVS, CDR2 FNYEAQ. This CDR3 is built from 15 residues. CDR3 in DNA: TGTGCCAGCAGCTACTCCGTGGGAGGTGCCACTGAAGCTTTCTTT. Translated: CASSYSVGGATEAFF.

This chain connects TRBV6-6 to TRBJ2-1; the D is unclear. The germline V gene encodes CDR1 MNHNY and CDR2 SVGAGI (reference sequence). V was shortened by 5 bases and J by 2 bases, with 7 bases between the two germline ends. CDR3 length: 13 amino acids. The DNA for the CDR3 is TGTGCCAGCAGTGCTCCTACCTACAATGAGCAGTTCTTC. Its protein is CASSAPTYNEQFF.

The CDR3 sequence: CASRNWDHNEQFF. The CDR3 nucleotides are TGTGCCAGTAGGAATTGGGACCACAATGAGCAGTTCTTC. The chain employs TRBV19 and TRBJ2-1; D possibly uses TRBD1 or TRBD2 (5 bases each). Germline CDR1 and CDR2: LNHDA and SQIVND (reference sequence). The CDR3 is 13 amino acids. Trimming removed 6 bases from V and 5 bases from J, with 11 bases in between.

V is TRBV7-9 and J is TRBJ2-5, with D perhaps given as TRBD1 or TRBD2 (6 bases each). CDR3 length: 15 residues. Per germline, CDR1 SEHNR and CDR2 FQNEAQ (reference sequence). The V gene lost 8 bases and the J gene lost 5 bases, with 21 bases spanning the gap. The chain's CDR3 is CASSNVGGVGETQYF. The CDR3 DNA follows: TGTGCCAGCTCCAACGTCGGGGGCGTGGGGGAGACCCAGTACTTC.

The J gene is TRBJ2-7, the V gene TRBV4-1, with TRBD2 identical over 12 bases. CDR1 is MGHRA, CDR2 YSYEKL, per germline. V shed 2 bases, J shed 5 bases, and the junction held 1 base outside the gene matches. The CDR3 spans 14 residues. The CDR3 nucleotides read TGCGCCAGCAGCCAACCTAGCGGGGGGGACGAGCAGTACTTC. As protein: CASSQPSGGDEQYF.

The sample holds one count of this clonotype. The chain has TRBV2 and TRBJ2-5; tentative D call: TRBD2 (5 bases). V was clipped by 4 bases and J by 4 bases, with 13 bases between them. CDR3 size: 14 residues. Germline CDR1 reads SNHLY; CDR2 reads FYNNEI. The chain's CDR3 is CASSVSEGGETQYF. In DNA form, the CDR3 reads TGTGCCAGCAGTGTTAGCGAGGGCGGAGAGACCCAGTACTTC. Full variable domain (outside the CDR3, taken from reference TRBV2 and TRBJ2-5): EPEVTQTPSHQVTQMGQEVILRCVPISNHLYFYWYRQILGQKVEFLVSFYNNEISEKSEIFDDQFSVERPDGSNFTLKIRSTKLEDSAMYFCASSVSEGGETQYFGPGTRLLVL.

This clonotype was found many times. V usage is TRBV20-1 and J usage is TRBJ1-3; D might be TRBD1 (6 bases). Trimming cost V 5 bases and J 6 bases, with 14 bases left between them. Germline lookup yields CDR1 DFQATT and CDR2 SNEGSKA (reference sequence). CDR3 length: 13 residues. CDR3 in DNA: TGCAGTGCTCTTACCTGGGGGGCAAACACCATATATTTT. This gives the protein CSALTWGANTIYF.

This chain joins TRBV20-1 and TRBJ2-7, with 7 bases aligning to TRBD2. The CDR3 has 11 amino acids. Per the germline V gene, CDR1 is DFQATT and CDR2 is SNEGSKA (reference sequence). CDR3 bases: TGCAGCGCGGGGAGGGCCTACGAGCAGTACTTC. Its protein is CSAGRAYEQYF.

This clonotype was observed many times. The chain combines TRBV2 with TRBJ2-1; a possible D gene is TRBD2 (5 bases). The CDR3 has 15 amino acids. Germline CDR1 SNHLY, CDR2 FYNNEI. Trimming shortened V by 4 bases and J by 6 bases, and 16 bases separated the two germline ends. DNA for the CDR3: TGTGCCAGCAGTGGAACTAGTGGGTTCTTCAATGAGCAGTTCTTC. Translation gives CASSGTSGFFNEQFF.

This clonotype was observed at least ten times. V gene TRBV12-5 combines with J gene TRBJ2-3; TRBD1 matches at 7 bases. This CDR3 has 14 residues. CDR1 is LGHNT, CDR2 FRNRAP, per germline. V trimming: 4 bases; J trimming: 3 bases; junction bases outside the gene matches: 4. The CDR3 reads CASGSSGGTDTQYF. The CDR3, as DNA: TGTGCTAGTGGTTCCTCAGGGGGAACAGATACGCAGTATTTT. Filled out from reference TRBV12-5 and TRBJ2-3, the complete variable domain reads DARVTQTPRHKVTEMGQEVTMRCQPILGHNTVFWYRQTMMQGLELLAYFRNRAPLDDSGMPKDRFSAEMPDATLATLKIQPSEPRDSAVYFCASGSSGGTDTQYFGPGTRLTVL.

This clonotype was found many times. V usage is TRBV5-1 and J usage is TRBJ1-4, with TRBD1 matching 9 bases. This CDR3 has 17 amino acids. Germline trimming cut 4 bases from V and 6 bases from J; bases unmatched to any gene: 13. The germline gives CDR1 SGHRS, CDR2 YFSETQ. The CDR3 sequence is CASSTDGQGREDEKLFF. The CDR3 bases are TGCGCCAGCAGCACTGATGGACAGGGGAGAGAGGATGAAAAACTGTTTTTT.

This clonotype was recorded at least ten times. V is TRBV9 and J is TRBJ1-1; D is unclear. The CDR3 is 13 amino acids. V lost 0 bases and J lost 1, with 4 bases in between. Germline V gene lookup returns CDR1 SGDLS and CDR2 YYNGEE. The CDR3 DNA follows: TGTGCCAGCAGCGTAGGAACGAACACTGAAGCTTTCTTT. Amino acid sequence: CASSVGTNTEAFF.

The gene calls are TRBV7-9 and TRBJ2-5; 8 bases map to TRBD1. CDR3 length equals 14 residues. Germline values: CDR1 SEHNR, CDR2 FQNEAQ (reference sequence). V lost 4 bases and J lost 4; bases outside the gene matches: 5. As DNA, the CDR3 is TGTGCCAGCAGCTCCCAGACAGGGGTAGAGACCCAGTACTTC. This codes for CASSSQTGVETQYF.

Ten or more counts support this clonotype. The rearrangement joins TRBV10-2 to TRBJ1-1; D is unresolved. V was clipped by 3 bases and J by 1 base, with 6 bases between them. Germline V gene lookup returns CDR1 WSHSY and CDR2 SAAADI. The CDR3 loop spans 13 amino acids. This chain's CDR3 is CASSEPGNTEAFF. CDR3 bases: TGCGCCAGCAGTGAACCGGGGAACACTGAAGCTTTCTTT.

The chain has TRBV7-2 and TRBJ1-4; D unresolved. Germline values: CDR1 SGHTA, CDR2 FQGNSA. The CDR3 has 17 amino acids. V was trimmed by 5 bases and J by 0 bases, leaving 16 bases between them. CDR3 region: CASSPDGDHATNEKLFF. In nucleotides, the CDR3 is TGTGCCAGCAGCCCCGACGGCGACCATGCAACTAATGAAAAACTGTTTTTT. The complete variable domain, with remaining parts taken from reference TRBV7-2 and TRBJ1-4, reads GAGVSQSPSNKVTEKGKDVELRCDPISGHTALYWYRQSLGQGLEFLIYFQGNSAPDKSGLPSDRFSAERTGGSVSTLTIQRTQQEDSAVYLCASSPDGDHATNEKLFFGSGTQLSVL.

J is TRBJ2-7 and V is TRBV7-8; no firm D call. The CDR3 sequence is 13 residues long. The germline CDR1 and CDR2 sequences are SGHVS and FQNEAQ. V gave up 2 bases and J gave up 4 bases, with 9 bases separating them. CDR3 protein: CASSLTRDYEQYF. In DNA, the CDR3 is TGTGCCAGCAGCTTAACCCGCGATTACGAGCAGTACTTC.

The rearrangement joins TRBV2 to TRBJ1-2; 11 bases match TRBD1. The CDR3 is 15 amino acids. Germline values: CDR1 SNHLY, CDR2 FYNNEI. Losses at the gene ends were 6 bases for V and 5 bases for J; bases not matched to a gene: 8. CDR3 sequence reads: CASSYGQGAGYGYTF. CDR3 coding DNA: TGTGCCAGCAGCTACGGACAGGGGGCAGGATATGGCTACACCTTC.

This clonotype was detected ten times or more. J is TRBJ1-5 and V is TRBV2; D is ambiguous. V lost 8 bases to trimming and J lost 6 bases, with 20 bases between them. CDR3 length: 15 residues. Germline CDR1 is SNHLY and CDR2 is FYNNEI. CDR3 residues: CASRSPSTGIQPQHF. The CDR3 nucleotides are TGTGCCAGCCGGTCCCCTTCCACGGGTATTCAGCCCCAGCATTTT.

This chain links TRBV2 with TRBJ1-2; D call uncertain. The CDR3 extends over 13 amino acids. Trimming left V 5 bases short and J 4 bases short, with 11 bases between. The germline gives CDR1 SNHLY, CDR2 FYNNEI. The CDR3 DNA reads TGTGCCAGCAGTTTCCCGGAACTCTATGGCTACACCTTC. Translated, it gives CASSFPELYGYTF.

The CDR3 DNA follows: TGTGCCAGCATCCCGAGCGGGACGGCCTTTGGCTACACCTTC. It translates to CASIPSGTAFGYTF. The chain couples TRBV2 to TRBJ1-2; tentatively, D is TRBD1 (5 bases). Germline assignment: CDR1 SNHLY and CDR2 FYNNEI. CDR3 size: 14 residues. Trimming cost V 7 bases and J 7 bases, with 19 bases left between them.

CDR3 region: CASSRYRGLNTEAFF. CDR3 DNA sequence: TGTGCCAGCAGCCGGTACAGGGGGCTAAACACTGAAGCTTTCTTT. V usage is TRBV14 and J usage is TRBJ1-1; the match to TRBD1 covers 9 bases. The V and J ends lost 4 bases and 2 bases, in that order; junction bases with no gene match: 5. Germline V CDR1 and CDR2: SGHDN, FVKESK. This CDR3 has 15 residues.

The chain links TRBV10-3 to TRBJ2-3; 9 positions match TRBD2. Trimming removed 10 bases from V and 2 bases from J; junction bases left unmatched: 13. Per the germline V gene, CDR1 is ENHRY and CDR2 is SYGVKD. CDR3 length: 16 amino acids. CDR3 sequence reads: CATSEAGGSATDTQYF. In DNA, the CDR3 is TGTGCCACCTCGGAAGCGGGGGGTTCCGCCACAGATACGCAGTATTTT.